These 32 T cell receptor beta chains share one sample of origin, sequenced in a study of blood T cell repertoires in COVID-19. Using immunoSEQ multiplex PCR, the repertoire was profiled, and TCRdb retains in-frame clones only, with some absent. The data show about 140,000 clones, with around four fifths seen just once and 4% to 5% held by the top ten. The sample comprised peripheral blood. These receptors originate from a woman over 75 with acute or convalescent COVID-19.

The chain is built from TRBV6-5 and TRBJ1-2; 8 positions agree with TRBD1. Germline CDR1 MNHEY, CDR2 SVGAGI. J lost 9 bases, V lost 7 bases, and 4 bases had no gene match. The CDR3 consists of 11 residues. The CDR3 DNA reads as TGTGCCAGCAAAAACAGGGGGAGCTACACCTTC. Protein: CASKNRGSYTF.

The chain combines TRBV19 with TRBJ1-5; D is unclear. The CDR3 extends over 15 amino acids. The V end lost 4 bases, the J end lost 2 bases, and 12 bases lay between the germline ends. Germline CDR1 LNHDA, CDR2 SQIVND (reference sequence). The CDR3 here is CASSTSPGGNQPQHF. DNA for the CDR3: TGTGCCAGTAGTACTTCGCCCGGGGGCAATCAGCCCCAGCATTTT.

The chain joins TRBV28 to TRBJ2-1; TRBD2 agrees at 8 bases. Germline assignment: CDR1 MDHEN and CDR2 SYDVKM. The CDR3 covers 15 residues. V was clipped by 7 bases and J by 0 bases; unmatched bases: 5. CDR3 in DNA: TGTGCCAGCAAACCGGGGGGGAGCTCCTACAATGAGCAGTTCTTC. It encodes CASKPGGSSYNEQFF.

This clone was found once. The chain recombines TRBV24-1 with TRBJ1-5, with 7 bases matching TRBD1. This CDR3 region has 15 residues. The V gene's germline CDR1 is KGHDR and CDR2 SFDVKD. V lost 2 bases, J lost 6 bases, and 6 bases stayed unmatched. The CDR3 spells CATSDSRQGSQPQHF. In DNA, the CDR3 is TGTGCCACCAGTGATTCCCGACAGGGAAGTCAGCCCCAGCATTTT.

The V and J genes are TRBV6-5 and TRBJ2-7; tentatively, D is TRBD2 (6 bases). The germline CDR1 and CDR2 sequences are MNHEY and SVGAGI. V lost 6 bases and J lost 2, with 14 bases in between. This CDR3 region has 14 residues. The CDR3 region is CASRTGAGPYEQYF. CDR3 in DNA: TGTGCCAGCAGAACGGGAGCCGGGCCCTACGAGCAGTACTTC.

This clone has just a few counts. V and J are TRBV5-1 and TRBJ1-2, with 7 bases aligning to TRBD1. The germline CDR1 and CDR2 sequences are SGHRS and YFSETQ. The CDR3 totals 14 residues. V trimming: 2 bases; J trimming: 8 bases; junction bases outside the gene matches: 9. CDR3 residues: CASSFGQALLGYTF. In nucleotides, the CDR3 is TGCGCCAGCAGCTTCGGACAGGCCCTCTTAGGCTACACCTTC. Looking up the rest from reference TRBV5-1 and TRBJ1-2 gives the full variable domain: KAGVTQTPRYLIKTRGQQVTLSCSPISGHRSVSWYQQTPGQGLQFLFEYFSETQRNKGNFPGRFSGRQFSNSRSEMNVSTLELGDSALYLCASSFGQALLGYTFGSGTRLTVV.

CDR3 amino acids: CAWSRASGGYNEQFF. CDR3 nucleotides: TGTGCCTGGAGTAGGGCTAGCGGGGGATACAATGAGCAGTTCTTC. This chain joins TRBV30 and TRBJ2-1; 10 bases align to TRBD2. The CDR3 is 15 amino acids. Germline CDR1 and CDR2: GTSNPN and SVGIG (reference sequence). The ends lost 2 bases at V and 4 bases at J; junction bases unmatched: 5.

V is TRBV19 and J is TRBJ2-5, with D possibly matching TRBD2 (5 bases). This CDR3 has 14 residues. V lost 3 bases and J lost 5, with 13 bases in between. The germline V gene has CDR1 LNHDA and CDR2 SQIVND (reference sequence). This chain's CDR3 is CASSMRHTGETQYF. In DNA, the CDR3 is TGTGCCAGTAGTATGAGACATACGGGGGAGACCCAGTACTTC.

V and J are TRBV4-1 and TRBJ2-1, with a tentative D call TRBD2 (6 bases). CDR3 length: 14 residues. CDR1 is MGHRA and CDR2 is YSYEKL in the germline V gene. V lost 3 bases and J 7 bases, leaving 13 bases between the germline ends. This chain's CDR3 is CASSHRGLLNEQFF. The CDR3, as DNA: TGCGCCAGCAGCCACCGGGGGTTACTGAATGAGCAGTTCTTC.

This clone was detected only once. This rearrangement joins TRBV15 to TRBJ1-4; D call uncertain. Germline-derived CDR1 and CDR2 are LNHNV and YYDKDF (reference sequence). The CDR3 extends over 13 amino acids. The ends were cut back, 5 bases at V and 9 bases at J, with 13 bases in the middle. The CDR3 nucleotides read TGTGCCACCAGCTTTAATCCTAAGAAAAAACTGTTTTTT. Residues: CATSFNPKKKLFF. The variable domain in full, completed from reference TRBV15 and TRBJ1-4, reads DAMVIQNPRYQVTQFGKPVTLSCSQTLNHNVMYWYQQKSSQAPKLLFHYYDKDFNNEADTPDNFQSRRPNTSFCFLDIRSPGLGDTAMYLCATSFNPKKKLFFGSGTQLSVL.

The chain employs TRBV6-2 or TRBV6-3 and TRBJ2-3; 12 nucleotides align to TRBD2. The CDR3 loop spans 20 amino acids. V was pared by 2 bases and J by 0 bases, with 12 bases of the junction left unmatched. Germline CDR1 reads MNHEY; CDR2 reads SVGEGT. The CDR3 here is CASSYVVASGRAASTDTQYF. The CDR3 nucleotides are TGTGCCAGCAGTTACGTCGTCGCTAGCGGGAGGGCCGCTAGCACAGATACGCAGTATTTT.

The chain employs TRBV11-2 and TRBJ1-1; possibly TRBD1 for D (5 bases). This CDR3 comprises 12 residues. V shed 1 base and J shed 10 bases, with 10 bases lying between them. The germline V gene has CDR1 SGHAT and CDR2 FQNNGV. CDR3 sequence: CASSLVQGGAFF. As DNA, the CDR3 is TGTGCCAGCAGCTTAGTTCAGGGCGGAGCTTTCTTT.

This chain joins TRBV5-6 and TRBJ2-5, with 8 bases matching TRBD1. Germline CDR1 SGHDT, CDR2 YYEEEE. CDR3 size: 13 residues. With 6 bases clipped from V and 4 bases from J, the junction kept 5 bases outside the gene matches. The CDR3 nucleotides read TGTGCCAGCACTTACGGGACAGGAGAGACCCAGTACTTC. Its protein product is CASTYGTGETQYF.

This clone was seen only a few times. The CDR3 DNA reads as TGCGCCAGCACCTACGACAGGACCGGCACTGAAGCTTTCTTT. This gives the protein CASTYDRTGTEAFF. The chain combines TRBV10-1 with TRBJ1-1; tentatively, D is TRBD1 (6 bases). This CDR3 contains 14 residues. The germline V gene has CDR1 WNHNN and CDR2 SYGVQD (reference sequence). The V end lost 7 bases, the J end lost 4 bases, and 16 bases lay between the germline ends.

The gene calls are TRBV5-1 and TRBJ2-1; 10 bases agree with TRBD2. After removal of 0 bases from V and 5 bases from J, the junction contained 2 bases not matched to a gene. CDR1 is SGHRS, CDR2 YFSETQ, per germline. This CDR3 region has 15 residues. The CDR3 protein is CASSLEAGGDNEQFF. The DNA for the CDR3 is TGCGCCAGCAGCTTGGAAGCGGGAGGGGACAATGAGCAGTTCTTC.

The chain couples TRBV6-5 to TRBJ2-7, with 10 bases lining up with TRBD2. The germline V gene encodes CDR1 MNHEY and CDR2 SVGAGI. Trimming removed 2 bases from V and 5 bases from J; junction bases left unmatched: 3. This CDR3 is 14 amino acids long. The CDR3, as DNA: TGTGCCAGCAGTTACGGAGCGGGGGGGAACGAGCAGTACTTC. This translates into CASSYGAGGNEQYF.

The chain is built from TRBV7-2 and TRBJ1-3; possible D gene TRBD1, 6 bases. Germline loops: CDR1 SGHTA, CDR2 FQGNSA. The V and J ends lost 4 bases and 8 bases respectively, with 18 bases between them. There are 15 residues in the CDR3. This CDR3 is CASSSYWGGSYTIYF. The CDR3 coding sequence is TGTGCCAGCAGCTCCTACTGGGGGGGCAGCTACACCATATATTTT. The whole variable domain, filled in from reference TRBV7-2 and TRBJ1-3, reads GAGVSQSPSNKVTEKGKDVELRCDPISGHTALYWYRQSLGQGLEFLIYFQGNSAPDKSGLPSDRFSAERTGGSVSTLTIQRTQQEDSAVYLCASSSYWGGSYTIYFGEGSWLTVV.

The chain combines TRBV18 with TRBJ1-2, with a possible D match to TRBD1 (5 bases). The germline CDR1 and CDR2 sequences are KGHSH and LQKENI. The CDR3 runs 15 residues. Trimming shortened V by 5 bases and J by 4 bases, and 17 bases separated the two germline ends. In DNA form, the CDR3 reads TGTGCCAGCTCAGCCGAAGCCGGGGGAGCCTATGGCTACACCTTC. It is translated as CASSAEAGGAYGYTF.

Sample share makes this clone large. The J gene is TRBJ1-1, the V gene TRBV19; TRBD1 matches 7 bases. This CDR3 comprises 14 residues. Per germline, CDR1 LNHDA and CDR2 SQIVND (reference sequence). J was trimmed by 2 bases and V by 5 bases; bases with no gene match: 5. The CDR3 region has the DNA TGTGCCAGTAGTTGGACAGGCCAAAACACTGAAGCTTTCTTT. It yields the protein CASSWTGQNTEAFF. Complete variable domain (other parts from reference TRBV19 and TRBJ1-1): DGGITQSPKYLFRKEGQNVTLSCEQNLNHDAMYWYRQDPGQGLRLIYYSQIVNDFQKGDIAEGYSVSREKKESFPLTVTSAQKNPTAFYLCASSWTGQNTEAFFGQGTRLTVV.

This clone was recorded a few times. The J gene is TRBJ1-4, the V gene TRBV9, with 11 nucleotides matching TRBD1. CDR1 is SGDLS, CDR2 YYNGEE, per germline. This CDR3 comprises 17 residues. Trimming took 0 bases from V and 8 from J; bases not matched to a gene: 9. CDR3 in amino acids: CASSVAGQGVGREKLFF. In DNA form, the CDR3 reads TGTGCCAGCAGCGTAGCGGGACAGGGGGTTGGTCGGGAAAAACTGTTTTTT.

This sequence joins TRBV3-1 (or the pseudogene TRBV3-2) and TRBJ2-7; D is possibly TRBD1 (6 bases). V gave up 3 bases and J gave up 4 bases, with 16 bases separating them. The CDR3 is made up of 15 amino acids. Germline values: CDR1 LGHDT, CDR2 YNNKEL (reference sequence). The CDR3 is CASSHYEQGLYEQYF. In DNA, the CDR3 is TGTGCCAGCAGCCATTACGAACAGGGCCTATACGAGCAGTACTTC.

CDR3 sequence: CASSPGGGKTHEQYF. CDR3 in DNA: TGTGCCAGCTCACCGGGGGGGGGCAAGACCCACGAGCAGTACTTC. The rearrangement links TRBV18 to TRBJ2-7; a weak D match, TRBD2 (7 bases). Germline CDR1 is KGHSH and CDR2 is LQKENI. The CDR3 is 15 residues long. V lost 3 bases and J lost 5, with 17 bases in between. The complete variable domain, with remaining parts taken from reference TRBV18 and TRBJ2-7, reads NAGVMQNPRHLVRRRGQEARLRCSPMKGHSHVYWYRQLPEEGLKFMVYLQKENIIDESGMPKERFSAEFPKEGPSILRIQQVVRGDSAAYFCASSPGGGKTHEQYFGPGTRLTVT.

The chain couples TRBV11-2 to TRBJ2-3, with unresolved D. Germline V lookup: CDR1 SGHAT, CDR2 FQNNGV. The CDR3 loop spans 14 amino acids. The V gene lost 1 base and the J gene lost 0 bases, with 5 bases spanning the gap. The CDR3 is CASSLVRSTDTQYF. The CDR3 region has the DNA TGTGCCAGCAGCTTAGTGAGAAGCACAGATACGCAGTATTTT.

The rearrangement links TRBV5-1 to TRBJ1-6; 9 nucleotides line up with TRBD1. The length of the CDR3 is 15 residues. Germline CDR1 and CDR2: SGHRS and YFSETQ. With V trimmed by 2 bases and J by 7 bases, 4 bases remained unmatched. CDR3 DNA: TGCGCCAGCAGCTTAGGACAGGGGAGGAATTCACCCCTCCACTTT. Translation gives CASSLGQGRNSPLHF. Based on the CDR3 plus reference TRBV5-1 and TRBJ1-6, the full variable domain is KAGVTQTPRYLIKTRGQQVTLSCSPISGHRSVSWYQQTPGQGLQFLFEYFSETQRNKGNFPGRFSGRQFSNSRSEMNVSTLELGDSALYLCASSLGQGRNSPLHFGNGTRLTVT.

The chain recombines TRBV2 with TRBJ1-2, with 8 bases identical to TRBD1. The CDR3 is 14 amino acids. Losses at the gene ends were 4 bases for V and 2 bases for J; bases not matched to a gene: 3. Germline loops: CDR1 SNHLY, CDR2 FYNNEI. This CDR3 is CASSGTGTNYGYTF. The CDR3 DNA follows: TGTGCCAGCAGTGGGACAGGGACGAACTATGGCTACACCTTC.

V usage is TRBV10-1 and J usage is TRBJ1-1; possible D gene TRBD1, 5 bases. The ends were cut back, 10 bases at V and 1 base at J, with 10 bases in the middle. Germline V CDR1 and CDR2: WNHNN, SYGVQD (reference sequence). The CDR3 consists of 12 residues. CDR3 sequence (DNA): TGCGCCACCTTAAGGGGGAACACTGAAGCTTTCTTT. It yields the protein CATLRGNTEAFF.

The chain links TRBV25-1 to TRBJ2-1; no clear D gene. Germline lookup yields CDR1 MGHDK and CDR2 SYGVNS. The CDR3 length is 13 residues. The V end lost 2 bases, the J end lost 3 bases, and 5 bases lay between the germline ends. The CDR3 sequence: CASSESSYNEQFF. The CDR3, as DNA: TGTGCCAGCAGTGAAAGTAGCTACAATGAGCAGTTCTTC. The whole variable domain, filled in from reference TRBV25-1 and TRBJ2-1, reads EADIYQTPRYLVIGTGKKITLECSQTMGHDKMYWYQQDPGMELHLIHYSYGVNSTEKGDLSSESTVSRIRTEHFPLTLESARPSHTSQYLCASSESSYNEQFFGPGTRLTVL.

The rearrangement links TRBV28 to TRBJ2-1, with 7 bases aligning to TRBD2. V was clipped by 4 bases and J by 2 bases; unmatched bases: 11. CDR1 is MDHEN, CDR2 SYDVKM, per germline. This CDR3 is built from 17 residues. The CDR3 here is CASSSLPWAGAYNEQFF. The DNA of the CDR3 is TGTGCCAGCAGTTCCCTACCTTGGGCGGGGGCCTACAATGAGCAGTTCTTC.

This sequence joins TRBV11-2 and TRBJ2-1, with 7 bases matching TRBD2. The CDR3 is 14 residues long. V shed 5 bases and J 8 bases; nucleotides not matched to a gene: 9. The V gene's germline CDR1 is SGHAT and CDR2 FQNNGV. The CDR3 DNA sequence: TGTGCCAGCAGCCCGGCGACTAGCCCCGATGAGCAGTTCTTC. It codes for CASSPATSPDEQFF.

The chain is built from TRBV4-1 and TRBJ1-1, with D uncertain. Per the germline V gene, CDR1 is MGHRA and CDR2 is YSYEKL. The CDR3 length is 15 residues. V lost 1 base and J lost 6, with 15 bases in between. CDR3 nucleotides: TGCGCCAGCAGCCAAGGTCAAGGGAGGAGGTCTGAAGCTTTCTTT. Its protein product is CASSQGQGRRSEAFF.

This clone was seen more than once but under ten times. The J gene is TRBJ2-1, the V gene TRBV9; D is possibly TRBD2 (5 bases). V was cut by 0 bases and J by 2 bases, with 6 bases left in between. The CDR3 length is 14 residues. From germline, CDR1 is SGDLS and CDR2 YYNGEE. CDR3 sequence (DNA): TGTGCCAGCAGCGTAGAGACTACCTACAATGAGCAGTTCTTC. This gives the protein CASSVETTYNEQFF.

J is TRBJ2-7 and V is TRBV2; 8 nucleotides match TRBD2. The CDR3 extends over 13 amino acids. Germline V gene lookup returns CDR1 SNHLY and CDR2 FYNNEI. Losses at the gene ends were 11 bases for V and 4 bases for J; bases not matched to a gene: 10. CDR3 nucleotides: TGTGCCCGAAGGGAGCGGGAGTCGTACGAGCAGTACTTC. Translated, it gives CARRERESYEQYF.